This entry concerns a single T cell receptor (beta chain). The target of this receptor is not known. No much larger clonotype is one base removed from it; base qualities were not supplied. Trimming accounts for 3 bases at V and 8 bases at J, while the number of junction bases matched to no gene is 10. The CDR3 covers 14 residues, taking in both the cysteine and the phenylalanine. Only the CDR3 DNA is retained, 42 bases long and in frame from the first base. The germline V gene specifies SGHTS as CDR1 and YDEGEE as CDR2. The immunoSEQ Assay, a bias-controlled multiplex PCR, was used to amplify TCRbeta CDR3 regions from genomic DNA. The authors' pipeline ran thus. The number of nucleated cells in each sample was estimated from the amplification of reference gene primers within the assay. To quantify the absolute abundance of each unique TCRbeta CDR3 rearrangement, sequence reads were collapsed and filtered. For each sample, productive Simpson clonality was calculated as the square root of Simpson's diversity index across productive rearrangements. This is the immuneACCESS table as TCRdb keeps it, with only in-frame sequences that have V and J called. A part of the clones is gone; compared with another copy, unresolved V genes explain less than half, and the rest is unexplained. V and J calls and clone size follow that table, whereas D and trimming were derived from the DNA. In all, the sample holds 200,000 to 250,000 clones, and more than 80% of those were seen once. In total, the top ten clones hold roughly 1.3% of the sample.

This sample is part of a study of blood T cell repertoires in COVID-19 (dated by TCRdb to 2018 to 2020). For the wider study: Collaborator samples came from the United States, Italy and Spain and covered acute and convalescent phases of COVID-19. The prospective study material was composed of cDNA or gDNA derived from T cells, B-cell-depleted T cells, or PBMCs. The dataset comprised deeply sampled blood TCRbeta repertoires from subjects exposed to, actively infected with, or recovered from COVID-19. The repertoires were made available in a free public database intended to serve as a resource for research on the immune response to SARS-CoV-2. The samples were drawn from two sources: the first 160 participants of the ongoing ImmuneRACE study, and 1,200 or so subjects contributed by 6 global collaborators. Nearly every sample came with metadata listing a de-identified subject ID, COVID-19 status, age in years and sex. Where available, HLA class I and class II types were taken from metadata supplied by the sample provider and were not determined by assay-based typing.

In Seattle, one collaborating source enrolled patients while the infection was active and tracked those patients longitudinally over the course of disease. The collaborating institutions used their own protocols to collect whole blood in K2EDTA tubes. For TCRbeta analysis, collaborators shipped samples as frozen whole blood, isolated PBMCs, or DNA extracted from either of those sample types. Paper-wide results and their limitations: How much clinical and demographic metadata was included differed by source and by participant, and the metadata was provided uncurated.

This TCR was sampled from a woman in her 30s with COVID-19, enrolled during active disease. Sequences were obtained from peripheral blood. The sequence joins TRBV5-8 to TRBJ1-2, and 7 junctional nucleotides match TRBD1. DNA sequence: TGTGCCAGCAGCTGGCAAAGGGGGCCGAACGGCTACACCTTC. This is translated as CASSWQRGPNGYTF.